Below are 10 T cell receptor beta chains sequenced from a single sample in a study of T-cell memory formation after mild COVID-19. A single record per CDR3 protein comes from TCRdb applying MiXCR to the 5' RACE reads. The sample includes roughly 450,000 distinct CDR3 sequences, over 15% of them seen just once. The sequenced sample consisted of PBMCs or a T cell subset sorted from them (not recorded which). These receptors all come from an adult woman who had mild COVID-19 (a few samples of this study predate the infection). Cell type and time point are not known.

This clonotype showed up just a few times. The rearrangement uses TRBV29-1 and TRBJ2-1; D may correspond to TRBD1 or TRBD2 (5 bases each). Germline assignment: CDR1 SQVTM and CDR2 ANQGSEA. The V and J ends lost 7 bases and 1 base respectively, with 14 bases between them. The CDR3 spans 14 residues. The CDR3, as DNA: TGCAGCGCTTGGGACGCCCGGTCCTACAATGAGCAGTTCTTC. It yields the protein CSAWDARSYNEQFF.

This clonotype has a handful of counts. Here the CDR3 DNA reads TGTGCCAGCAGCTTTACTAGCGGGACGGGCAATGAGCAGTTCTTC. Its translation is CASSFTSGTGNEQFF. The chain recombines TRBV7-2 with TRBJ2-1; 10 bases align to TRBD2. CDR3 size: 15 residues. Germline trimming cut 3 bases from V and 6 bases from J; bases unmatched to any gene: 5. The germline V gene has CDR1 SGHTA and CDR2 FQGNSA.

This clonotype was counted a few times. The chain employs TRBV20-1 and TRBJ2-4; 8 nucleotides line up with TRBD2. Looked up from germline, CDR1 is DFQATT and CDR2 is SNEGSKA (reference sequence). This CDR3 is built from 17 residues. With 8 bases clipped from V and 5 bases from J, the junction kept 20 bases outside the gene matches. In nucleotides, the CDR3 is TGCAGTTCCCAGTGGCTAGCGGGCGGTCAGGGAGAAAACATTCAGTACTTC. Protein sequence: CSSQWLAGGQGENIQYF.

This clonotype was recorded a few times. In nucleotides, the CDR3 is TGTGCCAGCTCCCCCAAGGGGATAGGAACCGGGGAGCTGTTTTTT. Translated: CASSPKGIGTGELFF. J is TRBJ2-2 and V is TRBV5-4, with D possibly being TRBD1 (5 bases). Trimming left V 7 bases short and J 5 bases short, with 18 bases between. Germline V gene sequence: CDR1 SGHNT, CDR2 YYREEE (reference sequence). The CDR3 is 15 amino acids.

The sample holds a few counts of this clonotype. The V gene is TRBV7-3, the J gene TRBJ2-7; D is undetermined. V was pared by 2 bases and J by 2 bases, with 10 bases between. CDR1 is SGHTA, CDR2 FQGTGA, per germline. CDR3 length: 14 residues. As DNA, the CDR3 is TGTGCCAGCAGCTTAGGTAGTAAACCCTACGAGCAGTACTTC. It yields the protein CASSLGSKPYEQYF.

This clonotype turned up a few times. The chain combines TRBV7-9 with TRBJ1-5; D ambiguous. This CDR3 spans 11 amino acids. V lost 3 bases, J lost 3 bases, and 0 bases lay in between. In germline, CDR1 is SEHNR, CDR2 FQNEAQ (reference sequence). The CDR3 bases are TGTGCCAGCAGCTTCAATCAGCCCCAGCATTTT. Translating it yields CASSFNQPQHF.

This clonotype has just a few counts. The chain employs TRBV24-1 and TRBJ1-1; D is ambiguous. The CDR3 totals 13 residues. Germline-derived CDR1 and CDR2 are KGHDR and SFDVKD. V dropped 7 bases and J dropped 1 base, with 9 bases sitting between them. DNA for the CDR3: TGTGCCACCAGGGTCTCCGAGAACACTGAAGCTTTCTTT. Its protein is CATRVSENTEAFF.

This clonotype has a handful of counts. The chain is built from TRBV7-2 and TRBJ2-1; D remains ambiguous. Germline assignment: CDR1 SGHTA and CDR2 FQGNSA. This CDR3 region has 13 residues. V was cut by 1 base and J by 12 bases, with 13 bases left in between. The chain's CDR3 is CASSLGYLGGQFF. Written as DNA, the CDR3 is TGTGCCAGCAGCTTAGGTTATCTAGGTGGGCAGTTCTTC.

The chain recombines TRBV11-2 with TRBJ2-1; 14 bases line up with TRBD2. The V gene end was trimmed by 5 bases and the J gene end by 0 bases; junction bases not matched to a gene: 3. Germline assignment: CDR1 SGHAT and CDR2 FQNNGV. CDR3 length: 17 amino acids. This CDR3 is CASSRGTSGGSYNEQFF. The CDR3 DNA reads TGTGCCAGCAGCCGGGGGACTAGCGGGGGCTCCTACAATGAGCAGTTCTTC.

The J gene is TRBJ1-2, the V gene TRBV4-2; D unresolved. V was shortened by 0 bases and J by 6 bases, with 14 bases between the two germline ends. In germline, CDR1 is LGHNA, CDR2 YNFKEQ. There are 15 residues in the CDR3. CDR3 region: CASSQDIGRVHGYTF. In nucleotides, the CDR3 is TGTGCCAGCAGCCAAGATATAGGCCGGGTCCATGGCTACACCTTC.